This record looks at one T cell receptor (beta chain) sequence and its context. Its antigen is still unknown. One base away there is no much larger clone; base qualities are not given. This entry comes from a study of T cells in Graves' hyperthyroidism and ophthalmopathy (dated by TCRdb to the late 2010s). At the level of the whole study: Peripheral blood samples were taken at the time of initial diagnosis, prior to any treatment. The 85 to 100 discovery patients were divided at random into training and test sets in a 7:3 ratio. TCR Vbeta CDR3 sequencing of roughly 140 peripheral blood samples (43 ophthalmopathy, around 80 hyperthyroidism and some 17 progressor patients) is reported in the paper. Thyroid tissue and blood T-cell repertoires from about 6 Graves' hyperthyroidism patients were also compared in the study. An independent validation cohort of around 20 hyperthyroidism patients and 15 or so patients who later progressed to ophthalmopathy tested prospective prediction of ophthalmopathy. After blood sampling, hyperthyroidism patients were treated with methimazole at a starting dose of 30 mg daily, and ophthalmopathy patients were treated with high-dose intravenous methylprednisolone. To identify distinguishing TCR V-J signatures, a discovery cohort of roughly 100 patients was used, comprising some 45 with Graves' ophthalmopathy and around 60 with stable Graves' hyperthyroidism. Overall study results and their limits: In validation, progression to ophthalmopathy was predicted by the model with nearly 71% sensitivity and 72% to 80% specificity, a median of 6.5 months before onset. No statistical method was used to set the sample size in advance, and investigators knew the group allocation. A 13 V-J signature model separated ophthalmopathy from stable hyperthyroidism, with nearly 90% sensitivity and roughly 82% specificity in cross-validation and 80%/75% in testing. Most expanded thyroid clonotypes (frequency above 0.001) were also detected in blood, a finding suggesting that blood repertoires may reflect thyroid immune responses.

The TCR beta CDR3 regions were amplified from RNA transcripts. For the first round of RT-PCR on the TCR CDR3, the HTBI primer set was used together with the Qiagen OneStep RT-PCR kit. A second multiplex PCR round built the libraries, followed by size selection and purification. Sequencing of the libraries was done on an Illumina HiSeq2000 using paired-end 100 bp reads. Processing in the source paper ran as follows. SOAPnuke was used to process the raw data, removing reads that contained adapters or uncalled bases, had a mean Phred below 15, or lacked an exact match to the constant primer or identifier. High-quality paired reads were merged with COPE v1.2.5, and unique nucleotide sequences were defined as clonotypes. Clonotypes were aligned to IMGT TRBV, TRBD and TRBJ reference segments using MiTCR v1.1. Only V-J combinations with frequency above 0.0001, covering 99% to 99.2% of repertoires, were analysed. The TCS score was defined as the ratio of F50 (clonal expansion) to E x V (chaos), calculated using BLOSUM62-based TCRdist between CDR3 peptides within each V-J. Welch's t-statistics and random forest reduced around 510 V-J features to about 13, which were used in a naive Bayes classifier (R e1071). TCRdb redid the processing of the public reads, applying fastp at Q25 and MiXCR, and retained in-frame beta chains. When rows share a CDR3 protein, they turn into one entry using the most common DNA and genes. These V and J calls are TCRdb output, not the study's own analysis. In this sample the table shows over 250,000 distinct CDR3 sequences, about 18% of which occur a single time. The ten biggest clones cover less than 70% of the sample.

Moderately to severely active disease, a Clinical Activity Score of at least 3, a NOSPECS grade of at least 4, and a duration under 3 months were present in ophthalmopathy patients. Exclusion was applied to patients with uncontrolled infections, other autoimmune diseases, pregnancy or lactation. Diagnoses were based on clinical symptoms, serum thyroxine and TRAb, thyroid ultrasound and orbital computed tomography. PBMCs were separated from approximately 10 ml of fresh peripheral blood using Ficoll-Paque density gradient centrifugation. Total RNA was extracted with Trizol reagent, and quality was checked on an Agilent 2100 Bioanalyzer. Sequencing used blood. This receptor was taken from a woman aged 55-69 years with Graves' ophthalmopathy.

The CDR3 reads CASSVTGEETQYF. The DNA reads as follows: TGTGCCAGCAGTGTGACAGGGGAAGAGACCCAGTACTTC. The chain couples TRBV2 to TRBJ2-5, with 8 middle bases fitting TRBD1. The CDR3 measures 13 amino acids from cysteine to phenylalanine. The entry retains the CDR3 DNA only, 39 bases that are in frame from base 1. According to the germline V gene, CDR1 reads SNHLY and CDR2 reads FYNNEI. V is cut back by 4 bases and J by 3 bases, with 1 base in the junction unmatched.